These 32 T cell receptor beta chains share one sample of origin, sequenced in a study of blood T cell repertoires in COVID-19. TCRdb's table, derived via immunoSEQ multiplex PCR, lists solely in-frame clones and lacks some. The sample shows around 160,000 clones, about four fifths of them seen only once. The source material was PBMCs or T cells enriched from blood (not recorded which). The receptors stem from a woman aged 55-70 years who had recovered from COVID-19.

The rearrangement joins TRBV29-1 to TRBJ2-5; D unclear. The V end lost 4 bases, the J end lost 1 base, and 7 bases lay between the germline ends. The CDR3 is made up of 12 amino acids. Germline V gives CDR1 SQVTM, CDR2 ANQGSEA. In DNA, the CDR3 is TGCAGCGTTGTAGCCCTCCAAGAGACCCAGTACTTC. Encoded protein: CSVVALQETQYF.

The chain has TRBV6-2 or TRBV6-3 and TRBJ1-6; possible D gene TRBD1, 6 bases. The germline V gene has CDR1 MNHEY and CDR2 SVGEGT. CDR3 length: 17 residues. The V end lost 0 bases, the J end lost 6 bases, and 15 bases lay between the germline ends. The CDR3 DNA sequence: TGTGCCAGCAGTTACTCGATCCCAGGGGTGAGTAATTCACCCCTCCACTTT. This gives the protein CASSYSIPGVSNSPLHF.

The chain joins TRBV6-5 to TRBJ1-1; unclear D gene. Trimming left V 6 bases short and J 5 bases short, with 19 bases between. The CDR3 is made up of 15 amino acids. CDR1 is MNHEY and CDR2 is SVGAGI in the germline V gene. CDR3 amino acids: CASSRFEGGRTEAFF. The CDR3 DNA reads TGTGCCAGCAGCCGTTTTGAAGGAGGGCGAACTGAAGCTTTCTTT.

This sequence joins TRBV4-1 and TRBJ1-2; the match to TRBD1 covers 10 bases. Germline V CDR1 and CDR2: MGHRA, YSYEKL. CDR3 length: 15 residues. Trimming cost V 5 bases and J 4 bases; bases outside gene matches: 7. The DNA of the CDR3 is TGCGCCAGCAGCGAGCGACAGGGGGCTATCTATGGCTACACCTTC. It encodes CASSERQGAIYGYTF.

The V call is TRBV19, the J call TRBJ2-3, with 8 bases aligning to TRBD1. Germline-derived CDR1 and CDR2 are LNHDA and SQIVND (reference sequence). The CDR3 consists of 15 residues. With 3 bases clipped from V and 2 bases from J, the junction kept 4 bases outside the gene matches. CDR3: CASSIRTGSTDTQYF. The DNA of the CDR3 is TGTGCCAGTAGTATCAGGACAGGGTCCACAGATACGCAGTATTTT.

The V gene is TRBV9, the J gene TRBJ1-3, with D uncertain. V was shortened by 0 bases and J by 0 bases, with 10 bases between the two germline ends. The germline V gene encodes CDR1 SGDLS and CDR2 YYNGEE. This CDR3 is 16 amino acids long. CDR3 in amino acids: CASSVVPGVSGNTIYF. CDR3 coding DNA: TGTGCCAGCAGCGTAGTCCCAGGCGTCTCTGGAAACACCATATATTTT.

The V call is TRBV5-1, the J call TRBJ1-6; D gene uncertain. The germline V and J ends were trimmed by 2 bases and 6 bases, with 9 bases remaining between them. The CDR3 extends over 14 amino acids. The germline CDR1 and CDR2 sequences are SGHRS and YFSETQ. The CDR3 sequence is CASSFGEINSPLHF. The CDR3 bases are TGCGCCAGCAGCTTCGGGGAGATTAATTCACCCCTCCACTTT. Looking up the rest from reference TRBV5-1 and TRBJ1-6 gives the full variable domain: KAGVTQTPRYLIKTRGQQVTLSCSPISGHRSVSWYQQTPGQGLQFLFEYFSETQRNKGNFPGRFSGRQFSNSRSEMNVSTLELGDSALYLCASSFGEINSPLHFGNGTRLTVT.

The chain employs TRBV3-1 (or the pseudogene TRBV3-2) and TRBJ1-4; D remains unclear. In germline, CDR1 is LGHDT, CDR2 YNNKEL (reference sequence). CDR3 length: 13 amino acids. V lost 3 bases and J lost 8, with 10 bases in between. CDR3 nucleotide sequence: TGTGCCAGCAGCCACTGGCAGCGGGAAAAACTGTTTTTT. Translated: CASSHWQREKLFF.

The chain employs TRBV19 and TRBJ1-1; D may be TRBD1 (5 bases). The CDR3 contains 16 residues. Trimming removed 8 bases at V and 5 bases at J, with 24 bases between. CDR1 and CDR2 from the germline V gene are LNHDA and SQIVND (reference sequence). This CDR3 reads CASEAASLGGGTEAFF. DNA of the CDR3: TGTGCCAGTGAGGCTGCCAGCTTGGGGGGTGGGACTGAAGCTTTCTTT.

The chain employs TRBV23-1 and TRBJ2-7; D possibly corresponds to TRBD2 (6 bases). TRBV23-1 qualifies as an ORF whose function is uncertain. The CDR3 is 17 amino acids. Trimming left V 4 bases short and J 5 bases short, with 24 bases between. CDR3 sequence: CASSLPWGTPSGDEQYF. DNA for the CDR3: TGCGCCAGCAGTCTCCCTTGGGGGACGCCGTCGGGGGACGAGCAGTACTTC.

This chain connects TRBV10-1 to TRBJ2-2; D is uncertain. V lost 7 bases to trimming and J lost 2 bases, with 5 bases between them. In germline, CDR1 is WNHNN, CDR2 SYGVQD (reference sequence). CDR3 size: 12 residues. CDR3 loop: CASINNTGELFF. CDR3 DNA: TGCGCCAGCATTAATAACACCGGGGAGCTGTTTTTT.

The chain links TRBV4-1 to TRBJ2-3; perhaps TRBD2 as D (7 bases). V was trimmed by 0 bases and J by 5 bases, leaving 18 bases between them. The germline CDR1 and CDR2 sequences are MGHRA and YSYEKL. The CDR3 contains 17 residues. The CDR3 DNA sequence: TGCGCCAGCAGCCAAGAGGGGACGGGGGGCTTGAAAGATACGCAGTATTTT. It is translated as CASSQEGTGGLKDTQYF.

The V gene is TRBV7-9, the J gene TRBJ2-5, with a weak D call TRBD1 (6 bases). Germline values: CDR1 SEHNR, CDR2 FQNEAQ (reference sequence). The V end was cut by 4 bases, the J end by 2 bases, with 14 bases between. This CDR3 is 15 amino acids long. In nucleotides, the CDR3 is TGTGCCAGCAGCTCAACAGGGTCCCTGCAAGAGACCCAGTACTTC. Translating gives CASSSTGSLQETQYF.

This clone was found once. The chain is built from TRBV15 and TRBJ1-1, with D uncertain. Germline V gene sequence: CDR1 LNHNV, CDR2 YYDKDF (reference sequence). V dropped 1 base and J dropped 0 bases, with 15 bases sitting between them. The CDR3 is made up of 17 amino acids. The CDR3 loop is CATSRAKANVMNTEAFF. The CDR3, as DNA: TGTGCCACCAGCAGAGCCAAAGCCAACGTCATGAACACTGAAGCTTTCTTT.

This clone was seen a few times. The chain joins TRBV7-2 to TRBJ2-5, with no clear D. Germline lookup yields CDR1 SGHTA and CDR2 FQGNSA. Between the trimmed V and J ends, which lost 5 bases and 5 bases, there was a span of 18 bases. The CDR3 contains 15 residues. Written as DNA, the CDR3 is TGTGCCAGCAGCGTAGGTTCTGGCCCCCCCGAGACCCAGTACTTC. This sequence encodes CASSVGSGPPETQYF.

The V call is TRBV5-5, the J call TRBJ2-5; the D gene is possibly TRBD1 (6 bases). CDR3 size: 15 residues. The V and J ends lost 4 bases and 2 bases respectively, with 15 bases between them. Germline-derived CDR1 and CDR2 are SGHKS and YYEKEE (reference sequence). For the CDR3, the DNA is TGTGCCAGCAGCGGAGACAGGTCCATACAAGAGACCCAGTACTTC. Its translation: CASSGDRSIQETQYF.

This CDR3 is CASSQQGGWYEQYF. In DNA form, the CDR3 reads TGCGCCAGCAGCCAACAGGGGGGCTGGTACGAGCAGTACTTC. The gene calls are TRBV4-1 and TRBJ2-7; TRBD1 might be the D (7 bases). The CDR3 is 14 residues long. V dropped 2 bases and J dropped 4 bases, with 12 bases sitting between them. The V gene's germline CDR1 is MGHRA and CDR2 YSYEKL.

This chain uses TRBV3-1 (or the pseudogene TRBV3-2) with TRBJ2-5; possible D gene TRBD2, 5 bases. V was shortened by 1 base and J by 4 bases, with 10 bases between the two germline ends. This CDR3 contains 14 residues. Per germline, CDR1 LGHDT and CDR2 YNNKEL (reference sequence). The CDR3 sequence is CASSQVSRGETQYF. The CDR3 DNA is TGTGCCAGCAGCCAAGTGTCTCGGGGAGAGACCCAGTACTTC.

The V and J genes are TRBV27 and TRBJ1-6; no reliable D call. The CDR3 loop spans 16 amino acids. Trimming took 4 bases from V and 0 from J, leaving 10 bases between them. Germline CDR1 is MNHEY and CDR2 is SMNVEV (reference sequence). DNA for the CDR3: TGTGCCAGCAGTTCTTTTATTAGCTCCTATAATTCACCCCTCCACTTT. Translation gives CASSSFISSYNSPLHF.

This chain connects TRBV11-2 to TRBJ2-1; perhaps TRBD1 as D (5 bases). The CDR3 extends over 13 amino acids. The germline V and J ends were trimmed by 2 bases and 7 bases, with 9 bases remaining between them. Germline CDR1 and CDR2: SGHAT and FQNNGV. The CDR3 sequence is CASSLSQGNEQFF. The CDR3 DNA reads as TGTGCCAGCAGCTTATCGCAGGGAAATGAGCAGTTCTTC. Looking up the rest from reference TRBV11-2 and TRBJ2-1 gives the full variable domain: EAGVAQSPRYKIIEKRQSVAFWCNPISGHATLYWYQQILGQGPKLLIQFQNNGVVDDSQLPKDRFSAERLKGVDSTLKIQPAKLEDSAVYLCASSLSQGNEQFFGPGTRLTVL.

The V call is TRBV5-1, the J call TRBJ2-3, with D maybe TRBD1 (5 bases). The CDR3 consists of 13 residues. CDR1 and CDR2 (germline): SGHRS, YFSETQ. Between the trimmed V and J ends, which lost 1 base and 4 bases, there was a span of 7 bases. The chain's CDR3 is CASSLMGPDTQYF. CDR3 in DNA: TGCGCCAGCAGCTTGATGGGGCCAGATACGCAGTATTTT.

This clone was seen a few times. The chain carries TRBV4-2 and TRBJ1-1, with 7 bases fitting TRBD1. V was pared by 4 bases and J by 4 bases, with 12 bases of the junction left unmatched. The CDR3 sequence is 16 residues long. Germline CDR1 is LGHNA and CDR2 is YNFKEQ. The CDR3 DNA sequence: TGTGCCAGCAGCCTAGTGCCGACAGGGAGTGGCACTGAAGCTTTCTTT. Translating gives CASSLVPTGSGTEAFF.

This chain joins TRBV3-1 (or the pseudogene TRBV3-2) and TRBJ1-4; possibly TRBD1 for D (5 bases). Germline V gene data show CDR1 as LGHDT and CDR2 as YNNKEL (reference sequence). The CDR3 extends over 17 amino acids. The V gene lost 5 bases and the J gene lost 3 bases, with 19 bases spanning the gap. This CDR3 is CASSSSPGIVANEKLFF. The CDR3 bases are TGTGCCAGCAGCTCCTCCCCAGGGATTGTGGCTAATGAAAAACTGTTTTTT.

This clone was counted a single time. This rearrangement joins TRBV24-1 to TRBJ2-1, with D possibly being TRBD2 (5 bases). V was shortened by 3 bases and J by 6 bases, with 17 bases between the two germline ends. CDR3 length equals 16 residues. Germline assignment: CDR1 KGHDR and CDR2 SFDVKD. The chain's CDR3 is CATSDRKDSASNEQFF. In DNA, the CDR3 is TGTGCCACCAGTGATAGAAAGGACTCTGCCTCCAATGAGCAGTTCTTC.

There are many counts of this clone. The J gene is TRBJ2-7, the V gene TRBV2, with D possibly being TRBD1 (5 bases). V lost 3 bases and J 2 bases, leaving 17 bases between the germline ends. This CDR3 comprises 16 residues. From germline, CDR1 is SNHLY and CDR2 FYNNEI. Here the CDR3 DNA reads TGTGCCAGCAGTGAGTGGGGCAGAAAAATTACCTACGAGCAGTACTTC. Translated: CASSEWGRKITYEQYF.

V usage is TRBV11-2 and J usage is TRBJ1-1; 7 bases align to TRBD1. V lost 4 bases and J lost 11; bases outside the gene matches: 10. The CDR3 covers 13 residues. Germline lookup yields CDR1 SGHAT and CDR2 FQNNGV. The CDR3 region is CASSSGQDRNAFF. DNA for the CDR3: TGTGCCAGCAGCTCTGGACAGGATAGGAACGCTTTCTTT. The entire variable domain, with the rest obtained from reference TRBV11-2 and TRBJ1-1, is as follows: EAGVAQSPRYKIIEKRQSVAFWCNPISGHATLYWYQQILGQGPKLLIQFQNNGVVDDSQLPKDRFSAERLKGVDSTLKIQPAKLEDSAVYLCASSSGQDRNAFFGQGTRLTVV.

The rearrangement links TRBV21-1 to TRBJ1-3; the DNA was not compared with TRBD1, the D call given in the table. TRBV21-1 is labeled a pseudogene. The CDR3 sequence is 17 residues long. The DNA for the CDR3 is TGTGCCAGCAGCATTTCCCCAGGGAACTACTCTGGAAACACCATATATTTT. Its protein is CASSISPGNYSGNTIYF.

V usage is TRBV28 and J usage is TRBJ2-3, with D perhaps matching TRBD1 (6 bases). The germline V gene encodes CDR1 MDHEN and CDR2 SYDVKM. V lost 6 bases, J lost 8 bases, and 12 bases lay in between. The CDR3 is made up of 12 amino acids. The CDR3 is CASRPDRPTQYF. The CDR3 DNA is TGTGCCAGCAGGCCTGACAGGCCTACGCAGTATTTT.

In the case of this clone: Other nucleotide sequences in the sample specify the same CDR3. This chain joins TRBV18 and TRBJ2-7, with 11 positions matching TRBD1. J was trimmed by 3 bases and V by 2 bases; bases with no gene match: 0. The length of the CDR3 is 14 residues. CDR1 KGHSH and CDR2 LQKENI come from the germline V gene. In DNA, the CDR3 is TGTGCCAGCTCACCAGGGACAGGGGGCTACGAGCAGTACTTC. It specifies CASSPGTGGYEQYF.

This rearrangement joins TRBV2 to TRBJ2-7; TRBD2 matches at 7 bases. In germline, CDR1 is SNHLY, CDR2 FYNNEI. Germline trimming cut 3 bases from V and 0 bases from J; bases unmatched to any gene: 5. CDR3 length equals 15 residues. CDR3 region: CASSERLAVSYEQYF. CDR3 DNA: TGTGCCAGCAGTGAGAGGCTAGCGGTCTCCTACGAGCAGTACTTC.

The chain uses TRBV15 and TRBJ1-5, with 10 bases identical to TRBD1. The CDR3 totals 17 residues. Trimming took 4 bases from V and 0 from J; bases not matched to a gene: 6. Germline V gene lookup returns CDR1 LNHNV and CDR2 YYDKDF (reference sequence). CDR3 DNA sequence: TGTGCCACCAGCACGGGGACAGGGGAGGATAGCAATCAGCCCCAGCATTTT. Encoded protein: CATSTGTGEDSNQPQHF.

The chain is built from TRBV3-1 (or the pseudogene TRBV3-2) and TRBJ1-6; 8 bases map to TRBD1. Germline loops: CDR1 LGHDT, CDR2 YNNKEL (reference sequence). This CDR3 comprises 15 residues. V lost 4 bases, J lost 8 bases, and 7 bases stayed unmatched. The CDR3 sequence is CASSRPGQADSPLHF. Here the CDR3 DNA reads TGTGCCAGCAGCCGGCCGGGACAGGCGGATTCACCCCTCCACTTT.